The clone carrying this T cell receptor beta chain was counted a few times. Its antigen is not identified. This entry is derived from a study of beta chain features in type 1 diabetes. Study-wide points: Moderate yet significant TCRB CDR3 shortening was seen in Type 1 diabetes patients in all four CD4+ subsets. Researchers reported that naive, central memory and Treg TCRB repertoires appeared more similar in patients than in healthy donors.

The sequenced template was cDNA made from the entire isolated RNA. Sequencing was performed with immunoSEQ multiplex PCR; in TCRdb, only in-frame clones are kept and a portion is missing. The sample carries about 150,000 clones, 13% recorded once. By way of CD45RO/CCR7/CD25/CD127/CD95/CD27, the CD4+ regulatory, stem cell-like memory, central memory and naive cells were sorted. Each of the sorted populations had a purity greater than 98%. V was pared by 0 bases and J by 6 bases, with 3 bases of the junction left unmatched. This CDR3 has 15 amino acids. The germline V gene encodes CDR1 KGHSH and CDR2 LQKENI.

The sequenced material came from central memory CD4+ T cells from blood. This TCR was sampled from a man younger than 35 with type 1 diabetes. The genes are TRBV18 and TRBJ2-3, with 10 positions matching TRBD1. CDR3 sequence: CASSPPTGGMDTQYF. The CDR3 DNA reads TGTGCCAGCTCACCACCGACAGGGGGCATGGATACGCAGTATTTT.